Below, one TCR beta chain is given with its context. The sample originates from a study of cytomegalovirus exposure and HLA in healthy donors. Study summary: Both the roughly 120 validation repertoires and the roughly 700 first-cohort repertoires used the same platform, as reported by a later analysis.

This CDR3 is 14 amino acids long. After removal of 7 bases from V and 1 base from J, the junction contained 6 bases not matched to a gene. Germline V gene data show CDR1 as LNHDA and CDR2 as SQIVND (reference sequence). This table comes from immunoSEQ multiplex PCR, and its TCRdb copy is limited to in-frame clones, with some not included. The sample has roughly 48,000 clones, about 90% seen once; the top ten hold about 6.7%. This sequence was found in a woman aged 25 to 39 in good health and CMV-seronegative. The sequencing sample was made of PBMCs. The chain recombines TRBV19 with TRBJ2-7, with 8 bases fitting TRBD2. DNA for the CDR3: TGTGCCAGTAATGAAGGACTAGCATCCTACGAGCAGTACTTC. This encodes CASNEGLASYEQYF.